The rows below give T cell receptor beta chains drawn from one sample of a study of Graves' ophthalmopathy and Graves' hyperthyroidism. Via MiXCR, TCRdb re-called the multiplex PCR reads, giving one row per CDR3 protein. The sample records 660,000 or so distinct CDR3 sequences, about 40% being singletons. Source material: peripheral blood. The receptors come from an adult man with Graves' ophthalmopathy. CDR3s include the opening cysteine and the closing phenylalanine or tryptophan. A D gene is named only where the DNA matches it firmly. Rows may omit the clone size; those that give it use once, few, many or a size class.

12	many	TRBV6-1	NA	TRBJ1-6	TGTGCCAGCAGTGAACTTCGTCTCCCCCTCCACTTT	CASSELRLPLHF
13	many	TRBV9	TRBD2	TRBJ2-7	TGTGCCAGCAGCGTGACTTTAGCGGGGGAGCTCTACTTC	CASSVTLAGELYF
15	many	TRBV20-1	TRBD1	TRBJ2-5	TGCAGTGCTAGTGCCCCGGGACAGGAACAAGAGACCCAGTACTTC	CSASAPGQEQETQYF
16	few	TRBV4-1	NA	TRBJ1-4	TGCGCCAGCAGTCGCCCTTTCAATACGGAAAATGAAAAACTGTTTTTT	CASSRPFNTENEKLFF
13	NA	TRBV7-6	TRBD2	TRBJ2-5	TGTGCCAGCAGCTTCCCGGGGGGGGAGACCCAGTACTTC	CASSFPGGETQYF
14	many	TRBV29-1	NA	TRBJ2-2	TGCAGCGTTGACTCCCGTGCCCGATCCGGGGAGCTGTTTTTT	CSVDSRARSGELFF
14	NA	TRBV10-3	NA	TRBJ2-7	TGTGCCATCAGTGAGGGAGGCGGGATTTACGAGCAGTACTTC	CAISEGGGIYEQYF
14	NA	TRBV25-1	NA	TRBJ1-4	TGTGCCAGCAGCCCCGACGGTTCTAATGAAAAACTGTTTTTT	CASSPDGSNEKLFF
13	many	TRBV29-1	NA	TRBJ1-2	TGCAGCGTTACCGGAGGGACCTCCTATGGCTACACCTTC	CSVTGGTSYGYTF
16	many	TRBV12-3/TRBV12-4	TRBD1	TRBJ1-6	TGTGCCAGCAGTTGGGACAGGGGCGCGGCTAATTCACCCCTCCACTTT	CASSWDRGAANSPLHF
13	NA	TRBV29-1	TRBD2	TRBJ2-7	TGCAGCGTTGCGTTACGGGAGGGGTACGAGCAGTACTTC	CSVALREGYEQYF
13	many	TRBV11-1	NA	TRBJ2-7	TGTGCCAGCAGCTTAAGCTCAACCTACGAGCAGTACTTC	CASSLSSTYEQYF
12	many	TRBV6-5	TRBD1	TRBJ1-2	TGTGCCAGCTGGACAGGCCGATATGGCTACACCTTC	CASWTGRYGYTF
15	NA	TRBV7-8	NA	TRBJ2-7	TGTGCCAGCAGTTTCAGACAGCCTAGCGAGAACGAGCAGTACTTC	CASSFRQPSENEQYF
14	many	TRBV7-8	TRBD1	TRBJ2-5	TGTGCCAGCAGCTTACAGGGGGCGGTTGAGACCCAGTACTTC	CASSLQGAVETQYF
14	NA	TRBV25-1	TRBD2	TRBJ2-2	TGTGCCAACAGCGGACTAGCGGGGACCGGGGAGCTGTTTTTT	CANSGLAGTGELFF
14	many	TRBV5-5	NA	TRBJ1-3	TGTGCCAGCAGCTTGGGGCAGGCGCCGGACACCATATATTTT	CASSLGQAPDTIYF
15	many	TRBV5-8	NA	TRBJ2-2	TGTGCCAGCAGCTTGAACATCGCGAACACCGGGGAGCTGTTTTTT	CASSLNIANTGELFF
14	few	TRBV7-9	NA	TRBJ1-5	TGTGCCAGCAGCTTAGATTCAGGGGCCCGGGCCCAGCATTTT	CASSLDSGARAQHF
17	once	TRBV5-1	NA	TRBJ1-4	TGCGCCAGCAGCTTGGGACGGAGCCTGACAACTAATGAAAAACTGTTTTTT	CASSLGRSLTTNEKLFF
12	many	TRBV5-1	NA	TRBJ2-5	TGCGCCAGCAGCTTCGATTCCGAGACCCAGTACTTC	CASSFDSETQYF
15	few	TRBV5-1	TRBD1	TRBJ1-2	TGCGCCAGCAGCTTGAGGACAGGGGGCACCTATGGCTACACCTTC	CASSLRTGGTYGYTF
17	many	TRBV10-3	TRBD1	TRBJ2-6	TGTGCCATCAGTCGGGACAGTTTGATCTCTGGGGCCAACGTCCTGACTTTC	CAISRDSLISGANVLTF
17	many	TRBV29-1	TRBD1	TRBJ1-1	TGCAGCGTCCCCGACCTTTGGGAAGGGGGCGCGGGCACTGAAGCTTTCTTT	CSVPDLWEGGAGTEAFF
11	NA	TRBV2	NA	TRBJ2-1	TGTGCCAGCATACAGGGAAATGAGCAGTTCTTC	CASIQGNEQFF
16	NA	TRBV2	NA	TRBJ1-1	TGTGCCAGCGTGAGGGACCCCGGGCGGAACAGCACTGAAGCTTTCTTT	CASVRDPGRNSTEAFF
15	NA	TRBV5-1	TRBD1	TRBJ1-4	TGTGCCTGGAGTGGGGAGACAGGGGCTGTTGAAAAACTGTTTTTT	CAWSGETGAVEKLFF
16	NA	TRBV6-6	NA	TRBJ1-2	TGTGCCAGCAGAAGAGCGGACAGTTGGCCCTTTTATGGCTACACCTTC	CASRRADSWPFYGYTF
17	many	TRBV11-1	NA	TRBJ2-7	TGTGCCAGCAGGGGGACGAAGGCGAAGGGGGGATCCTACGAGCAGTACTTC	CASRGTKAKGGSYEQYF
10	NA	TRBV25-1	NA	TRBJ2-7	TGTGCCAGCAGTGGGATCGAGCAGTACTTC	CASSGIEQYF
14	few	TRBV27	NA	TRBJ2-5	TGTGCCAGCAGTTGGTTCGGTCAGCAAGAGACCCAGTACTTC	CASSWFGQQETQYF
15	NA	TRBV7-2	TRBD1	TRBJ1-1	TGTGCCAGCAGCTTACAGGGGGCTAAGAACACTGAAGCTTTCTTT	CASSLQGAKNTEAFF
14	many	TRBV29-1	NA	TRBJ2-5	TGCAGCGTTCCAAGCGAGTACAAACAAGAGACCCAGTACTTC	CSVPSEYKQETQYF
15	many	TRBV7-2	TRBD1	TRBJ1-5	TGTGCCAGCAGCGAACAGGGGCGCAGCAATCAGCCCCAGCATTTT	CASSEQGRSNQPQHF
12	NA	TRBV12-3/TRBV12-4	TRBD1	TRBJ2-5	TGTGCCAGCAGCCCTAGGGGACAGGCCCAGTACTTC	CASSPRGQAQYF
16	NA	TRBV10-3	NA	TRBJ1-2	TGTGCCATCAGTGGCCAACTGCCGGGGTCTTGGGATGGCTACACCTTC	CAISGQLPGSWDGYTF
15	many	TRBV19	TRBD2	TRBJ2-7	TGTGCCAGTAGTATCAGTCTAGCGGAGGTCTACGAGCAGTACTTC	CASSISLAEVYEQYF
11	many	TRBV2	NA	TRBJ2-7	TGTGCCAGCAGGACGGCGATCGAGCAGTACTTC	CASRTAIEQYF
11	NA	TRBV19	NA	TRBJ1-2	TGTGCCAGTGGGCCACACTATGGCTACACCTTC	CASGPHYGYTF
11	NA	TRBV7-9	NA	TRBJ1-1	TGTGCCACCGCCGGGACAACTGGGGCTTTCTTT	CATAGTTGAFF
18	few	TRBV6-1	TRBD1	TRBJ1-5	TGTGCCAGCAGTGAAGCCATACGCGGGACAGGGGGGAGTCAGCCCCAGCATTTT	CASSEAIRGTGGSQPQHF